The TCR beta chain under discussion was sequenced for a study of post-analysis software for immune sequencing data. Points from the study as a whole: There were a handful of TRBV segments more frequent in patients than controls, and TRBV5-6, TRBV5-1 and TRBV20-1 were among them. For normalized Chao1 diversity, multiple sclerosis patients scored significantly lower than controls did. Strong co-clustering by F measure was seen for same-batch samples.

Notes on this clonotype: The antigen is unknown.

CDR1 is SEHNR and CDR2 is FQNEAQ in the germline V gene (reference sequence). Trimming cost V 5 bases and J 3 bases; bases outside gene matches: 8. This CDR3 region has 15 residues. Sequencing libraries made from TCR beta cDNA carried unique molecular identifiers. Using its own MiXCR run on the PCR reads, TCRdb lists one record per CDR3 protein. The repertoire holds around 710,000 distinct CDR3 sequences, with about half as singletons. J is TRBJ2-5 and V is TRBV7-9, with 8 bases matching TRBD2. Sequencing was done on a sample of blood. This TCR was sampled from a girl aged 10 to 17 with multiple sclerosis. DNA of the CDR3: TGTGCCAGCAGCCTGTCCGGGACTAGAGAAGAGACCCAGTACTTC. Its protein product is CASSLSGTREETQYF. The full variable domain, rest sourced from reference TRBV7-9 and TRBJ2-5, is DTGVSQNPRHKITKRGQNVTFRCDPISEHNRLYWYRQTLGQGPEFLTYFQNEAQLEKSRLLSDRFSAERPKGSFSTLEIQRTEQGDSAMYLCASSLSGTREETQYFGPGTRLLVL.